This T cell receptor (beta chain) was profiled in a study of T cell responses to AZD1222 COVID-19 vaccine. TCRdb keeps only in-frame clones here, not all; method: immunoSEQ multiplex PCR. The sample comprises 100,000 to 150,000 clones, roughly nine tenths of which are singletons, and 6% to 7.5% rests with the top ten. Study findings and constraints: Increased Spike-specific TCR breadth and depth were observed after two AZD1222 doses.

A remark on this clone: Its antigen remains unidentified.

The length of the CDR3 is 14 residues. Per germline, CDR1 SGHRS and CDR2 YFSETQ. V lost 1 base to trimming and J lost 1 base, with 8 bases between them. This TCR came from an adult in good health. The source was peripheral blood, collected on day 0 of AZD1222 vaccination. The V call is TRBV5-1, the J call TRBJ1-1; D is ambiguous. CDR3 loop: CASSLLPENTEAFF. The CDR3 DNA is TGCGCCAGCAGCTTGTTGCCGGAGAACACTGAAGCTTTCTTT.